This TCR beta chain came from a study of blood T cell repertoires in COVID-19. Study as a whole: The study drew acute and convalescent COVID-19 samples from the United States, Italy and Spain. The analysed material was cDNA or gDNA that came from T cells, B-cell-depleted T cells, or PBMCs.

V was pared by 4 bases and J by 0 bases, with 14 bases between. CDR1 is SGDLS and CDR2 is YYNGEE in the germline V gene. CDR3 length: 16 residues. In the original analysis: For nucleated cells, counts were estimated from reference gene primer amplification. Method: immunoSEQ multiplex PCR; TCRdb's copy keeps in-frame clones and lacks some. V and J calls plus clone size are reproduced from that table; the DNA served to infer D and trimming. The sample has 87,000 or so clones; around 83% are singletons. The V call is TRBV9, the J call TRBJ1-3; D perhaps matches TRBD1 (5 bases). The sample was peripheral blood. This clonotype was obtained from a woman between 65 and 79 years old with acute or convalescent COVID-19. The CDR3 nucleotides are TGTGCCAGCAGCTTTCTAGGACAACTCTCTGGAAACACCATATATTTT. Translated, it gives CASSFLGQLSGNTIYF.